The entry below describes one TCR beta chain. Antigen specificity is unknown. Germline CDR1 and CDR2: SGHRS and YFSETQ. The junction had 6 bases not matched to a gene; V was cut back by 7 bases and J by 8 bases. The CDR3 has 13 amino acids. The sample comes from a study of identical twins. General observations from the study: Out-of-frame beta chain sequences displayed weaker excess sharing between twins. Whereas memory repertoires showed no such difference, abundant cord blood beta clonotypes carried fewer insertions. Conclusions were drawn cross-sectionally by statistical analysis, without following the same donors. Excess low generation probability was seen in twin-shared out-of-frame alpha sequences.

TCRdb re-called the 5' RACE reads through MiXCR, storing one row per CDR3 protein. The sample holds about 340,000 distinct CDR3 sequences, 10% to 15% seen once. The sample also formed part of further work on yellow fever vaccine responses in identical twins.

The chain recombines TRBV5-1 with TRBJ1-6; TRBD1 aligns across 7 bases. Source material: CD8+ T cells sorted from blood. The clonotype comes from a woman in her late teens or twenties in good health. This CDR3 is CASLTGTDSPLHF. CDR3 in DNA: TGCGCCAGCCTGACAGGGACCGATTCACCCCTCCACTTT. The full variable domain, its missing parts supplied by reference TRBV5-1 and TRBJ1-6, is KAGVTQTPRYLIKTRGQQVTLSCSPISGHRSVSWYQQTPGQGLQFLFEYFSETQRNKGNFPGRFSGRQFSNSRSEMNVSTLELGDSALYLCASLTGTDSPLHFGNGTRLTVT.